A selection of T cell receptor beta chains follows, all from one sample in a study of CD8+CD57+ T cells in acquired aplastic anemia. Using its own MiXCR run on the reads, TCRdb lists one record per CDR3 protein. The table shows 75,000 to 80,000 distinct CDR3 sequences, with roughly two thirds occurring only once. The sequencing input was sorted CD4+, CD8+, or CD8+CD57+ T cells (not recorded which) from PBMCs. These receptors all come from a human donor with aplastic anemia. Both conserved end residues are part of each CDR3. The order of the fields is CDR3 DNA, CDR3 protein, clone size, D gene, J gene, V gene. A D gene is named only where the DNA matches it firmly. Expanded clones are given a class, and other clones once, few, many or no size at all.

CDR3 DNA: TGTGCCAGTAGTACGGGACTCACCGGGGAGCTGTTTTTT
CDR3 protein: CASSTGLTGELFF
clone size: NA
D gene: NA
J gene: TRBJ2-2
V gene: TRBV19

CDR3 DNA: TGCGCCAGCAGCTTGTTCGGATCTGGGGCCAACGTCCTGACTTTC
CDR3 protein: CASSLFGSGANVLTF
clone size: many
D gene: NA
J gene: TRBJ2-6
V gene: TRBV5-1

CDR3 DNA: TGTGCCAGCAGTCCCGGGACTACAGGTTCAAATGAGCAGTTCTTC
CDR3 protein: CASSPGTTGSNEQFF
clone size: few
D gene: TRBD2
J gene: TRBJ2-1
V gene: TRBV5-4

CDR3 DNA: TGTGCCAGCAGTGACCCTTCTTCCGGGGAGCTGTTTTTT
CDR3 protein: CASSDPSSGELFF
clone size: NA
D gene: NA
J gene: TRBJ2-2
V gene: TRBV2

CDR3 DNA: TGTGCCACCAGCAGCCTACTAGCGGGAGACTACGAGCAGTACTTC
CDR3 protein: CATSSLLAGDYEQYF
clone size: NA
D gene: TRBD2
J gene: TRBJ2-7
V gene: TRBV15

CDR3 DNA: TGTGCCAGTAGAAAGGACAGATTGAACACTGAAGCTTTCTTT
CDR3 protein: CASRKDRLNTEAFF
clone size: NA
D gene: NA
J gene: TRBJ1-1
V gene: TRBV19

CDR3 DNA: TGCGCCAGCAGTGAGTCAATGTTTGCCCAAGAGACCCAGTACTTC
CDR3 protein: CASSESMFAQETQYF
clone size: once
D gene: NA
J gene: TRBJ2-5
V gene: TRBV10-1

CDR3 DNA: TGTGCCAGCAGCTTAGCCTCTGGGCCGGACTATGGCTACACCTTC
CDR3 protein: CASSLASGPDYGYTF
clone size: NA
D gene: NA
J gene: TRBJ1-2
V gene: TRBV7-2

CDR3 DNA: TGTGCCAGCACCGAGCCCAGGGGTTTGATCGATGAGCAGTTCTTC
CDR3 protein: CASTEPRGLIDEQFF
clone size: NA
D gene: NA
J gene: TRBJ2-1
V gene: TRBV2

CDR3 DNA: TGTGCCAGCAGCTCCCTTGCTGGGTACTCCTACGAGCAGTACTTC
CDR3 protein: CASSSLAGYSYEQYF
clone size: NA
D gene: NA
J gene: TRBJ2-7
V gene: TRBV11-2